This T cell receptor (beta chain) was sequenced in a study of cytomegalovirus exposure and HLA in healthy donors (dated by TCRdb to about 2017). A note on the overall study: According to a later analysis, one platform produced both the approximately 110 validation repertoires and the 666 repertoires of the first cohort. The study aimed to test whether signatures of past pathogen exposure could be identified by cataloging public T cell receptors. Besides the first cohort of some 670 subjects, a separate validation cohort made up of 90 to 150 different subjects was used. High-throughput TCR immunosequencing, statistical association of individual TCRs with disease status, and machine learning were combined to predict cytomegalovirus infection status. On the study overall, not on this receptor specifically: Cytomegalovirus status was reported to be diagnosed by the classifier with high specificity and sensitivity in both the original and validation cohorts. A later analysis found that TCRs clustered in the first cohort also tended to co-occur in the 120 validation repertoires, with just under 95% of cluster scores above 0. The validation cohort had no HLA typing available for a later analysis, so co-occurrence within that cohort was assessed over all 120 or so repertoires. It was suggested by the authors that the approach could potentially be generalized to other disease states and immunological phenotypes. In vitro tests confirmed that a few of the cytomegalovirus-associated TCR beta chains recognize cytomegalovirus antigens. A total of 150 to 200 TCR beta chains were listed by the study as associated with cytomegalovirus. Most TCR sequences were observed very rarely across donors, whereas some public TCRs were present in many individuals.

The donors were included in the validation cohort of 120 subjects, a group kept apart from the roughly 700-subject first cohort. Preparation of the library involved the immunoSEQ multiplex PCR assay. Concerning the study's data processing: A statistical classification framework was built to diagnose cytomegalovirus status from the catalog of TCR beta chain sequences. Sourced from immuneACCESS, this table was stored by TCRdb with only in-frame sequences that have V and J called. A share of the clones is absent; for the studies checked, an unresolved V gene accounts for under half, and the remainder has no known explanation. The V and J calls and clone size are taken from that table; D and trimming were inferred from the DNA. The sample includes approximately 65,000 clones, with over 90% observed a single time. Jointly, the top ten make up about 5.2% of the sample. In regard to this clone: Its binding antigen is unknown. There are no base qualities to consult, and no much larger clone falls within one base.

From cysteine to phenylalanine, the CDR3 is 14 amino acids long. This entry keeps only the CDR3 DNA: 42 bases, framed from base 1. The germline V gene sets CDR1 to SNHLY and CDR2 to FYNNEI. The germline V end is reduced by 5 bases and the J end by 7 bases; junction bases left unmatched: 8. This TCR derives from a man aged 18 to 30 in good health and CMV-seropositive. The chain couples TRBV2 to TRBJ1-5; TRBD1 agrees with 7 junctional bases. The sequenced material came from PBMCs. The DNA sequence reads TGTGCCAGCAGTCTTACAGGGGCGGGACAGCCCCAGCATTTT. Its translation reads: CASSLTGAGQPQHF.